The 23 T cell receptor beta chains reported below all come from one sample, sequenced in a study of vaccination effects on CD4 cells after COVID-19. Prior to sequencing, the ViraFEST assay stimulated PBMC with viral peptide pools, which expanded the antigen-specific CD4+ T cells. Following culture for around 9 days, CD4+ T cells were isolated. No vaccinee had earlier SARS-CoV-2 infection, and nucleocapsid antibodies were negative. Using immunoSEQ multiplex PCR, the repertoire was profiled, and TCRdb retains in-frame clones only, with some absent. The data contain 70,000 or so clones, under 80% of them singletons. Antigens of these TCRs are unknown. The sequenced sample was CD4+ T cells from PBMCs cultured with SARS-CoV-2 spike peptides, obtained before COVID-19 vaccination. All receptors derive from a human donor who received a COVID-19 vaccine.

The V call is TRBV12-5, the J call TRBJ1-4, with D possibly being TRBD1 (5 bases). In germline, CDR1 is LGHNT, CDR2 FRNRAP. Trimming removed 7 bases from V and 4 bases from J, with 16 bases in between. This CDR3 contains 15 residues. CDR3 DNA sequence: TGTGCTAGTGCCTCGTCTCGGGGGGGTAATGAAAAACTGTTTTTT. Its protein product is CASASSRGGNEKLFF.

Here the CDR3 DNA reads TGTGCCATGCGACAGAGCTCTGGAAACACCATATATTTT. It specifies CAMRQSSGNTIYF. The chain joins TRBV12-3 or TRBV12-4 to TRBJ1-3; possibly TRBD1 for D (5 bases). The ends were cut back, 10 bases at V and 0 bases at J, with 10 bases in the middle. CDR3 size: 13 residues.

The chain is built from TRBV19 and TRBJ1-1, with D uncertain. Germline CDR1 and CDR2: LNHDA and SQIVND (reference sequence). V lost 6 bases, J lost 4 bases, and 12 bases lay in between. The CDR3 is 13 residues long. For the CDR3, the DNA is TGTGCCAGTAGGCGGGGTCGGGGCACTGAAGCTTTCTTT. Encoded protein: CASRRGRGTEAFF.

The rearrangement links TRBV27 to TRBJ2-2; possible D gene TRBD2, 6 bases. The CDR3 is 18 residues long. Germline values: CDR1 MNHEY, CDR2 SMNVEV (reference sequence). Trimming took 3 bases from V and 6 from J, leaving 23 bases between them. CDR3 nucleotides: TGTGCCAGCAGTTTCTCCTCCCTTAGCGGACCCCTATCCGGGGAGCTGTTTTTT. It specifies CASSFSSLSGPLSGELFF.

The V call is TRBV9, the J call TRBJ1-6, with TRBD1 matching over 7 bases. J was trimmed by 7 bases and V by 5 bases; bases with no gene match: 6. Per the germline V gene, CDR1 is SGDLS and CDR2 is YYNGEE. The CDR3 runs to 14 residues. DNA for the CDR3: TGTGCCAGCAGTGGGACAGCCTTAAATTCACCCCTCCACTTT. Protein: CASSGTALNSPLHF.

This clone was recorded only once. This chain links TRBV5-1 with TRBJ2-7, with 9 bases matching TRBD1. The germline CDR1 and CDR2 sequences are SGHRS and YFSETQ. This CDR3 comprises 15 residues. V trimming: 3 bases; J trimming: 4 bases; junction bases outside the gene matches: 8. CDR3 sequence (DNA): TGCGCCAGCAGCTCTACGACAGGGGGAGGATACGAGCAGTACGTC. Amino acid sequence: CASSSTTGGGYEQYV.

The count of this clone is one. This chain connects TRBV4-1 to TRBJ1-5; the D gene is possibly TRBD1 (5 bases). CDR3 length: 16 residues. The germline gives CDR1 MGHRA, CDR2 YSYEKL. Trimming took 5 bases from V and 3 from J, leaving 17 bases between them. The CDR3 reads CASSSQGRGDNQPQHF. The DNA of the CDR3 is TGCGCCAGCAGCTCTCAGGGTAGGGGCGACAATCAGCCCCAGCATTTT.

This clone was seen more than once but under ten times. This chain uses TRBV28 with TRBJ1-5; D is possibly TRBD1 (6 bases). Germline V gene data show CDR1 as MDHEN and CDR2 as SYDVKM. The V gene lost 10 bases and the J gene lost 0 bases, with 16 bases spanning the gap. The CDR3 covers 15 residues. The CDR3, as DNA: TGTGCCACCGGCCGAGGACAGTATAGCAATCAGCCCCAGCATTTT. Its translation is CATGRGQYSNQPQHF.

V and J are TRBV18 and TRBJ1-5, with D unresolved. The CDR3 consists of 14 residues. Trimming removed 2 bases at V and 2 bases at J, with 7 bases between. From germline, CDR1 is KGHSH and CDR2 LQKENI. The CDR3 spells CASSPGVGNQPQHF. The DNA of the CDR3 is TGTGCCAGCTCACCAGGGGTAGGCAATCAGCCCCAGCATTTT.

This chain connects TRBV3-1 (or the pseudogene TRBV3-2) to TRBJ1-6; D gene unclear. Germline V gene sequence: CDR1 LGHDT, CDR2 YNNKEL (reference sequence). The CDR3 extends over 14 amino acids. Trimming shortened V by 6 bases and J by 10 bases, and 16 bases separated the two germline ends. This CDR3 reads CASRPPGVGSPLHF. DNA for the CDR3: TGTGCCAGCAGACCGCCTGGTGTCGGATCACCCCTCCACTTT.

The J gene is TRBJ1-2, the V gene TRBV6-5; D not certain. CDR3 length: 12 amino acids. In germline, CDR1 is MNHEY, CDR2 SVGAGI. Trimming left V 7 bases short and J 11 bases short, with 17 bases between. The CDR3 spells CASTDGVAGYTF. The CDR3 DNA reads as TGTGCCAGCACGGACGGAGTGGCTGGGTACACCTTC.

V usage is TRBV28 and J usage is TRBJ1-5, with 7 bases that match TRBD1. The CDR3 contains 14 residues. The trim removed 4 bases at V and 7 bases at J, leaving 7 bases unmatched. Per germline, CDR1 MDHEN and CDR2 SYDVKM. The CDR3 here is CASSSTGKGQPQHF. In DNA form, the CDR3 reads TGTGCCAGCAGTTCGACAGGGAAGGGACAGCCCCAGCATTTT.

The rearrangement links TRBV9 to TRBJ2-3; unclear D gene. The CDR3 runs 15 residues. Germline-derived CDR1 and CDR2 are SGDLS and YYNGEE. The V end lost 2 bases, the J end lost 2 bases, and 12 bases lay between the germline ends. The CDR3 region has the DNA TGTGCCAGCAGCGTTAGACCCAAGGTCACAGATACGCAGTATTTT. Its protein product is CASSVRPKVTDTQYF.

CDR3 loop: CAISPGETQYF. In DNA form, the CDR3 reads TGTGCCATCAGTCCCGGGGAGACCCAGTACTTC. The chain is built from TRBV10-3 and TRBJ2-5; D not certain. Trimming pared 5 bases from V and 5 bases from J, leaving 6 bases between. CDR3 length equals 11 residues. Germline V gene lookup returns CDR1 ENHRY and CDR2 SYGVKD.

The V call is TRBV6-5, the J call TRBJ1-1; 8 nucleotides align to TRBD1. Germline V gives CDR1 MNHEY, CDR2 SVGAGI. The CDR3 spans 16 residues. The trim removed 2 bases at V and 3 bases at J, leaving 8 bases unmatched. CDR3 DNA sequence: TGTGCCAGCAGTTACCCAGGGGGCGAGTTGTACACTGAAGCTTTCTTT. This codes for CASSYPGGELYTEAFF.

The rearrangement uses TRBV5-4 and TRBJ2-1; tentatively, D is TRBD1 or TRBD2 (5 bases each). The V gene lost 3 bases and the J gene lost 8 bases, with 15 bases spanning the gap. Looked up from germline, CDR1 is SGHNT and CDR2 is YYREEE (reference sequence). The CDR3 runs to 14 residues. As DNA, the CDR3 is TGTGCCAGCAGCTCCTATAGAGGGGTAGATGAGCAGTTCTTC. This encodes CASSSYRGVDEQFF. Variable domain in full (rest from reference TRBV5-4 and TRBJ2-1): ETGVTQSPTHLIKTRGQQVTLRCSSQSGHNTVSWYQQALGQGPQFIFQYYREEENGRGNFPPRFSGLQFPNYSSELNVNALELDDSALYLCASSSYRGVDEQFFGPGTRLTVL.

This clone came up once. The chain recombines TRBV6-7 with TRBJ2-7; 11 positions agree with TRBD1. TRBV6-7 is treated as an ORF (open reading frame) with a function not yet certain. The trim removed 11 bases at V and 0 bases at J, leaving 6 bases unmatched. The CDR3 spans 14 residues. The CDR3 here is CALRGTGGSYEQYV. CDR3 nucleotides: TGTGCCCTCCGGGGGACAGGGGGCTCCTACGAGCAGTACGTC.

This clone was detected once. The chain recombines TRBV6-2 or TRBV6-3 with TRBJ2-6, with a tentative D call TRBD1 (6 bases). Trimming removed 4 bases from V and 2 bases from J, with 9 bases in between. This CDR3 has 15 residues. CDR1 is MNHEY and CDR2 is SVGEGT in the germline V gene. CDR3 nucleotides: TGTGCCAGCAGTTCACACAGGGCTGGGGCCAACGTCCTGACTTTC. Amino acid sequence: CASSSHRAGANVLTF.

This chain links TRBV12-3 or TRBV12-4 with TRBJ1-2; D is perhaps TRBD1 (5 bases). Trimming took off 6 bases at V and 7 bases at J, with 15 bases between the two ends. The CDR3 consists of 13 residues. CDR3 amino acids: CASSSSRAGGYTF. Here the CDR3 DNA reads TGTGCCAGCAGCTCCTCCAGGGCGGGTGGCTACACCTTC.

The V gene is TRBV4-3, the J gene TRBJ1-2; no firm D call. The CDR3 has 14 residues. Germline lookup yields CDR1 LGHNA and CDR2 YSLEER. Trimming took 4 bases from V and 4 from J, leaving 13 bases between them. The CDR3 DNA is TGCGCCAGCAGCCGAGACCGCTCGACCTATGGCTACACCTTC. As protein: CASSRDRSTYGYTF.

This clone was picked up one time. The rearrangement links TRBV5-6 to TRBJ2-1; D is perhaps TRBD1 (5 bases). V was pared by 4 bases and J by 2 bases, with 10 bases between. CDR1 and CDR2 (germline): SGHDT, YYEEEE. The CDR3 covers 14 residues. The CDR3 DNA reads TGTGCCAGCAGCCCTCCGACAGCCTACAATGAGCAGTTCTTC. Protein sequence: CASSPPTAYNEQFF. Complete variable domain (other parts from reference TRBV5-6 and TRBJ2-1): DAGVTQSPTHLIKTRGQQVTLRCSPKSGHDTVSWYQQALGQGPQFIFQYYEEEERQRGNFPDRFSGHQFPNYSSELNVNALLLGDSALYLCASSPPTAYNEQFFGPGTRLTVL.

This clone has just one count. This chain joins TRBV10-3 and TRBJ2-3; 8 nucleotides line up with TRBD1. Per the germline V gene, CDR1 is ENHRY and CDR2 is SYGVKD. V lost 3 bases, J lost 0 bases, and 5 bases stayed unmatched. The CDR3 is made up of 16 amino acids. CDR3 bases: TGTGCCATCAGTGAACCGGGACAGGCCAGCACAGATACGCAGTATTTT. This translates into CAISEPGQASTDTQYF.

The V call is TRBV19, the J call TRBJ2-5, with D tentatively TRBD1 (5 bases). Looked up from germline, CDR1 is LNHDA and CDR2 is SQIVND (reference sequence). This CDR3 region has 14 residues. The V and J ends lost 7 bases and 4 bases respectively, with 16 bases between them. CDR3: CASNEARVAETQYF. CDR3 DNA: TGTGCCAGTAATGAAGCCAGGGTGGCAGAGACCCAGTACTTC.